The rows below give T cell receptor beta chains drawn from one sample of a study of CD8 T cells in ankylosing spondylitis. Each CDR3 protein gets one entry after TCRdb re-called the 5' RACE reads with MiXCR. The sample gives about 140,000 distinct CDR3 sequences, roughly 8.8% of which show up once; 6% to 9.5% is in the top ten. Source material: synovial fluid, either unsorted or a sorted T cell fraction (not recorded which). Source of these receptors: a male donor with ankylosing spondylitis. Each CDR3 is given with its conserved first and last residue. D genes are given only for firm matches. The size entry is marked missing in some rows and otherwise reads once, few, many or a size class.

- | many | TRBJ2-7 | 14 | TRBV7-6 | CASSRRESVHEQYF | TGTGCCAGCAGTCGTCGGGAATCCGTCCACGAGCAGTACTTC
- | - | TRBJ2-5 | 13 | TRBV7-9 | CASSLAQYTAQYF | TGTGCCAGCAGCTTAGCCCAGTATACGGCCCAGTACTTC
- | many | TRBJ1-2 | 17 | TRBV19 | CASSLTGIGHENYGYTF | TGTGCCAGTAGCCTAACAGGAATCGGACACGAAAACTATGGCTACACCTTC
TRBD2 | - | TRBJ2-3 | 17 | TRBV7-6 | CASSLAGASGGGDTQYF | TGTGCCAGCAGCTTAGCGGGAGCTAGCGGGGGTGGAGATACGCAGTATTTT
TRBD1 | few | TRBJ2-3 | 14 | TRBV7-8 | CASSRGQGPDTQYF | TGTGCCAGCAGCCGTGGACAGGGCCCAGATACGCAGTATTTT
- | few | TRBJ2-7 | 11 | TRBV20-1 | CSASMEYEQYF | TGCAGTGCTAGTATGGAATACGAGCAGTACTTC
TRBD2 | - | TRBJ2-6 | 15 | TRBV24-1 | CATSDAGAGANVLTF | TGTGCCACCAGTGATGCGGGGGCTGGGGCCAACGTCCTGACTTTC
- | many | TRBJ2-5 | 13 | TRBV9 | CASSVGQQETQYF | TGTGCCAGCAGCGTTGGACAGCAAGAGACCCAGTACTTC
- | few | TRBJ2-1 | 16 | TRBV4-2 | CASSLLGRAGYNEQFF | TGTGCCAGCAGCCTACTCGGAAGGGCAGGCTACAATGAGCAGTTCTTC
TRBD2 | many | TRBJ2-7 | 15 | TRBV9 | CASSESGSFSYEQYF | TGTGCCAGCAGCGAAAGCGGGAGTTTCTCCTACGAGCAGTACTTC
- | few | TRBJ1-4 | 14 | TRBV2 | CASSEGESNEKLFF | TGTGCCAGCAGTGAGGGGGAATCTAATGAAAAACTGTTTTTT
- | few | TRBJ2-5 | 15 | TRBV7-2 | CASSPGDSLQETQYF | TGTGCCAGCAGCCCTGGAGACAGCCTTCAAGAGACCCAGTACTTC
- | many | TRBJ2-3 | 15 | TRBV28 | CASSAAGSGTDTQYF | TGTGCCAGCAGTGCGGCAGGGAGTGGCACAGATACGCAGTATTTT
- | many | TRBJ2-3 | 13 | TRBV20-1 | CSATKTDTDTQYF | TGCAGTGCAACCAAGACAGACACAGATACGCAGTATTTT
TRBD1 | many | TRBJ1-1 | 13 | TRBV6-2/TRBV6-3 | CASSYGQGFGAFF | TGTGCCAGCAGTTACGGACAGGGTTTCGGAGCTTTCTTT
- | many | TRBJ2-3 | 15 | TRBV10-3 | CAIGSAQGGTDTQYF | TGTGCCATCGGCTCAGCCCAGGGGGGGACAGATACGCAGTATTTT
- | - | TRBJ1-5 | 13 | TRBV20-1 | CSAIGSSNQPQHF | TGCAGTGCGATAGGATCTAGCAATCAGCCCCAGCATTTT
- | few | TRBJ1-2 | 14 | TRBV3-1 | CASTRADANYGYTF | TGTGCCAGCACTCGGGCAGACGCAAACTATGGCTACACCTTC
- | many | TRBJ1-4 | 14 | TRBV4-3 | CASSQGQRDEKLFF | TGCGCCAGCAGCCAAGGACAGCGGGATGAAAAACTGTTTTTT
TRBD2 | - | TRBJ2-3 | 15 | TRBV2 | CASRGTSGLTDTQYF | TGTGCCAGCAGAGGGACTAGCGGCCTCACAGATACGCAGTATTTT
TRBD2 | many | TRBJ2-7 | 15 | TRBV7-2 | CASSLSSGGAYEQYF | TGTGCCAGCAGCTTAAGTAGCGGGGGGGCCTACGAGCAGTACTTC
- | few | TRBJ2-3 | 12 | TRBV7-2 | CASSYGTSAQYF | TGTGCCAGCAGCTACGGGACTTCTGCGCAGTATTTT
- | many | TRBJ2-1 | 16 | TRBV5-4 | CATQDGARRSYNEQFF | TGTGCCACCCAAGACGGGGCCAGACGATCCTACAATGAGCAGTTCTTC
- | - | TRBJ2-5 | 15 | TRBV27 | CASRRSAGWGETQYF | TGTGCCAGCAGGCGGAGTGCTGGGTGGGGAGAGACCCAGTACTTC
TRBD1 | - | TRBJ2-5 | 15 | TRBV4-2 | CASSPQDRGQETQYF | TGTGCCAGCAGCCCCCAGGACAGGGGGCAAGAGACCCAGTACTTC
- | few | TRBJ2-5 | 14 | TRBV7-2 | CASSLMRVLETQYF | TGTGCCAGCAGCTTAATGAGGGTTCTGGAGACCCAGTACTTC
- | many | TRBJ1-5 | 14 | TRBV20-1 | CSATDPYSNQPQHF | TGCAGTGCTACCGACCCTTATAGCAATCAGCCCCAGCATTTT
- | many | TRBJ1-1 | 15 | TRBV28 | CASSGGQGGATEAFF | TGTGCCAGCAGTGGGGGTCAGGGAGGGGCCACTGAAGCTTTCTTT
TRBD2 | many | TRBJ2-7 | 14 | TRBV20-1 | CSASAGGFSYEQYF | TGCAGTGCTAGCGCGGGGGGGTTCTCCTACGAGCAGTACTTC
TRBD1 | many | TRBJ1-1 | 15 | TRBV19 | CASSTTGGPNTEAFF | TGTGCCAGTAGTACGACAGGGGGCCCGAACACTGAAGCTTTCTTT
TRBD1 | few | TRBJ1-1 | 12 | TRBV28 | CASSLSQGVAFF | TGTGCCAGCAGTTTATCTCAGGGGGTAGCTTTCTTT
- | - | TRBJ1-6 | 15 | TRBV11-2 | CASSFTWDRGSPLHF | TGTGCCAGCAGCTTTACCTGGGACCGAGGCTCACCCCTCCACTTT
- | few | TRBJ2-7 | 16 | TRBV28 | CASSLFASGSIHEQYF | TGTGCCAGCAGTTTATTTGCTTCCGGCAGTATCCACGAGCAGTACTTC
- | few | TRBJ1-5 | 14 | TRBV2 | CATDVGGGDQPQHF | TGTGCCACCGACGTCGGTGGGGGCGATCAGCCCCAGCATTTT
- | many | TRBJ2-1 | 13 | TRBV12-3/TRBV12-4 | CASSLGGPREQFF | TGTGCCAGCAGCCTCGGAGGGCCCCGTGAGCAGTTCTTC
TRBD2 | many | TRBJ2-3 | 19 | TRBV2 | CASNTGLAGGPGSTDTQYF | TGTGCCAGCAACACGGGACTAGCGGGAGGGCCAGGGAGCACAGATACGCAGTATTTT
- | many | TRBJ1-6 | 15 | TRBV5-1 | CASSTKDSLVSPLHF | TGCGCCAGCAGCACGAAAGACAGCCTCGTCTCACCCCTCCACTTT
TRBD1 | few | TRBJ2-2 | 15 | TRBV5-4 | CASSWTGGVPGELFF | TGTGCCAGCAGCTGGACAGGTGGGGTCCCCGGGGAGCTGTTTTTT
TRBD1 | - | TRBJ2-5 | 15 | TRBV10-3 | CAISDAGGPLETQYF | TGTGCCATCAGTGATGCAGGGGGCCCCTTGGAGACCCAGTACTTC
TRBD1 | few | TRBJ1-3 | 13 | TRBV24-1 | CAAQRGPGNTIYF | TGTGCCGCCCAGAGGGGGCCTGGAAACACCATATATTTT
- | many | TRBJ2-2 | 13 | TRBV9 | CASSAGAAGELFF | TGTGCCAGCAGCGCAGGGGCGGCCGGGGAGCTGTTTTTT
- | few | TRBJ1-6 | 14 | TRBV7-2 | CASSSKTDNSPLHF | TGTGCCAGCAGCTCAAAGACGGATAATTCACCCCTCCACTTT
TRBD1 | many | TRBJ1-2 | 16 | TRBV4-1 | CASSRTPSGTGDGYTF | TGCGCCAGCAGCCGTACCCCTTCCGGGACAGGGGATGGCTACACCTTC
- | many | TRBJ2-7 | 13 | TRBV5-5 | CASSRDTFYEQYF | TGTGCCAGCAGCCGGGACACGTTCTACGAGCAGTACTTC
- | many | TRBJ1-1 | 13 | TRBV2 | CASTTGSNTEAFF | TGTGCCAGCACCACAGGCTCGAACACTGAAGCTTTCTTT
- | few | TRBJ2-1 | 15 | TRBV5-6 | CASSLAPWRASEQFF | TGTGCCAGCAGCTTGGCCCCCTGGCGGGCATCTGAGCAGTTCTTC
- | many | TRBJ1-2 | 11 | TRBV6-5 | CASSSAGGYTF | TGTGCCAGCAGTTCAGCAGGTGGCTACACCTTC
- | - | TRBJ1-2 | 16 | TRBV7-2 | CASSRDIKYRNYGYTF | TGTGCCAGCAGCCGCGACATCAAGTACCGTAACTATGGCTACACCTTC